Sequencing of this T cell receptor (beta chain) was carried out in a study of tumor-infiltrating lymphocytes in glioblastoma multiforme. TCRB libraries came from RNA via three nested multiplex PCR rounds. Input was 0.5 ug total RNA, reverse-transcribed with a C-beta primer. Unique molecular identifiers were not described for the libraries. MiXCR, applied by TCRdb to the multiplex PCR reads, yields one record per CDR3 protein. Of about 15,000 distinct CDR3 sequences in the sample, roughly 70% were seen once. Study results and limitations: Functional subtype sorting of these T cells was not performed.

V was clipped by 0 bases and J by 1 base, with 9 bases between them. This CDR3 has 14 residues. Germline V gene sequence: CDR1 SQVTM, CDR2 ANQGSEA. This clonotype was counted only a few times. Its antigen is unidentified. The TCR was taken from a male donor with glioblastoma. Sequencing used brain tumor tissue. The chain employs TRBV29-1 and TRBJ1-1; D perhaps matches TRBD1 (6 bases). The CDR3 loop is CSVEDGQKNTEAFF. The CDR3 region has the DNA TGCAGCGTTGAAGACGGACAGAAGAACACTGAAGCTTTCTTT.